Each of the 21 T cell receptor beta chains below was sequenced from the same sample in a study of shared clonotypes between healthy human individuals. The repertoire was sequenced with immunoSEQ multiplex PCR; TCRdb's copy has only in-frame clones and lacks some. The data show roughly 2.6 million clones, roughly 92% seen once. Sequenced input: naive CD4+ T cells sorted from blood. Subset meaning: CD45RA+ positively selected. The receptors originated from a man younger than 30 in good health.

This clone has a handful of counts. The chain couples TRBV10-2 to TRBJ1-5; D not certain. CDR1 is WSHSY and CDR2 is SAAADI in the germline V gene. The CDR3 length is 12 residues. Trimming removed 0 bases at V and 5 bases at J, with 2 bases between. The CDR3 DNA reads TGCGCCAGCAGTGAGTCCTATCAGCCCCAGCATTTT. Translation: CASSESYQPQHF.

The chain joins TRBV5-4 to TRBJ2-1; 12 positions match TRBD2. Looked up from germline, CDR1 is SGHNT and CDR2 is YYREEE (reference sequence). This CDR3 has 15 residues. V shed 6 bases, J shed 7 bases, and the junction held 8 bases outside the gene matches. The CDR3: CASTEGLAGGNEQFF. CDR3 in DNA: TGTGCCAGCACCGAAGGTCTAGCGGGAGGGAATGAGCAGTTCTTC.

The chain carries TRBV9 and TRBJ2-7; TRBD2 matches at 7 bases. Per germline, CDR1 SGDLS and CDR2 YYNGEE. The CDR3 totals 15 residues. Losses at the gene ends were 4 bases for V and 3 bases for J; bases not matched to a gene: 10. The CDR3, as DNA: TGTGCCAGCAGCCCTCAGCCACTAGCGAGCTACGAGCAGTACTTC. Protein product: CASSPQPLASYEQYF.

This rearrangement joins TRBV2 to TRBJ2-5, with D perhaps matching TRBD2 (6 bases). Trimming removed 0 bases at V and 7 bases at J, with 9 bases between. The CDR3 spans 13 residues. Germline-derived CDR1 and CDR2 are SNHLY and FYNNEI. The CDR3 spells CASSEARGGTQYF. CDR3 coding DNA: TGTGCCAGCAGTGAAGCCCGGGGAGGGACCCAGTACTTC.

The J gene is TRBJ1-5, the V gene TRBV7-2; 7 bases are a match to TRBD1. V lost 2 bases and J lost 1; bases outside the gene matches: 8. The CDR3 is made up of 17 amino acids. The germline V gene encodes CDR1 SGHTA and CDR2 FQGNSA. The CDR3 sequence: CASSLTYRGESNQPQHF. The DNA for the CDR3 is TGTGCCAGCAGCTTAACTTACAGGGGAGAGAGCAATCAGCCCCAGCATTTT.

The chain uses TRBV27 and TRBJ1-4; D not certain. The CDR3 has 13 residues. V shed 2 bases and J shed 6 bases, with 7 bases lying between them. Germline CDR1 and CDR2: MNHEY and SMNVEV (reference sequence). The CDR3 nucleotides are TGTGCCAGCAGTTTAGATCCAGATGAAAAACTGTTTTTT. This encodes CASSLDPDEKLFF.

The V gene is TRBV4-1, the J gene TRBJ1-5, with 11 bases matching TRBD1. Germline V gene sequence: CDR1 MGHRA, CDR2 YSYEKL. Losses at the gene ends were 0 bases for V and 7 bases for J; bases not matched to a gene: 2. CDR3 length equals 15 residues. DNA for the CDR3: TGCGCCAGCAGCCAAGAAAGGACAGGGGGCCAGCCCCAGCATTTT. Amino acids: CASSQERTGGQPQHF.

The rearrangement links TRBV5-4 to TRBJ2-5; 8 positions agree with TRBD1. In germline, CDR1 is SGHNT, CDR2 YYREEE (reference sequence). The CDR3 runs 15 residues. V lost 4 bases, J lost 3 bases, and 8 bases stayed unmatched. The CDR3 coding sequence is TGTGCCAGCAGCGCCAAACAGGGGGTGAAAGAGACCCAGTACTTC. Its translation is CASSAKQGVKETQYF. The full variable domain, with the rest looked up from reference TRBV5-4 and TRBJ2-5, is ETGVTQSPTHLIKTRGQQVTLRCSSQSGHNTVSWYQQALGQGPQFIFQYYREEENGRGNFPPRFSGLQFPNYSSELNVNALELDDSALYLCASSAKQGVKETQYFGPGTRLLVL.

This chain connects TRBV7-9 to TRBJ2-3; D is undetermined. Germline CDR1 reads SEHNR; CDR2 reads FQNEAQ (reference sequence). V lost 4 bases and J 4 bases, leaving 9 bases between the germline ends. This CDR3 region has 13 residues. The CDR3 region is CASSSPGPDTQYF. The DNA of the CDR3 is TGTGCCAGCAGCTCCCCCGGGCCAGATACGCAGTATTTT. Looking up the rest from reference TRBV7-9 and TRBJ2-3 gives the full variable domain: DTGVSQNPRHKITKRGQNVTFRCDPISEHNRLYWYRQTLGQGPEFLTYFQNEAQLEKSRLLSDRFSAERPKGSFSTLEIQRTEQGDSAMYLCASSSPGPDTQYFGPGTRLTVL.

This rearrangement joins TRBV7-9 to TRBJ2-2, with D tentatively TRBD2 (6 bases). CDR3 length: 15 amino acids. V lost 5 bases and J lost 4, with 14 bases in between. The germline V gene encodes CDR1 SEHNR and CDR2 FQNEAQ (reference sequence). Here the CDR3 reads CASSRPAGLTGELFF. The CDR3 nucleotides read TGTGCCAGCAGCCGACCCGCGGGACTCACCGGGGAGCTGTTTTTT.

V usage is TRBV4-3 and J usage is TRBJ2-7; 10 positions agree with TRBD2. The V gene's germline CDR1 is LGHNA and CDR2 YSLEER. The ends lost 0 bases at V and 4 bases at J; junction bases unmatched: 15. The CDR3 consists of 19 residues. CDR3 coding DNA: TGCGCCAGCAGCCAAGATCATGACCCCTCTAGCGGGAGTAGGTACGAGCAGTACTTC. Translated, it gives CASSQDHDPSSGSRYEQYF.

Only one count was recorded for this clone. V is TRBV10-2 and J is TRBJ2-7; 9 positions agree with TRBD2. V trimming: 7 bases; J trimming: 4 bases; junction bases outside the gene matches: 5. Germline values: CDR1 WSHSY, CDR2 SAAADI. CDR3 length: 13 residues. The CDR3 nucleotides read TGCGCCAGCACACAGCGGGGGGTTTACGAGCAGTACTTC. This codes for CASTQRGVYEQYF.

The chain uses TRBV4-3 and TRBJ2-3, with no clear D. Between the trimmed V and J ends, which lost 1 base and 2 bases, there was a span of 13 bases. The CDR3 length is 16 residues. From germline, CDR1 is LGHNA and CDR2 YSLEER. CDR3 in DNA: TGCGCCAGCAGCCAAGCTGTGGTGCAGGCCACAGATACGCAGTATTTT. It yields the protein CASSQAVVQATDTQYF.

The chain has TRBV6-4 and TRBJ2-3; possible D gene TRBD2, 6 bases. CDR1 is MRHNA, CDR2 SNTAGT, per germline. The length of the CDR3 is 13 residues. Trimming pared 8 bases from V and 6 bases from J, leaving 15 bases between. The DNA for the CDR3 is TGTGCCAGCTCGGCGGGACTTAGGGATACGCAGTATTTT. Translation: CASSAGLRDTQYF.

The CDR3 loop reads CAWNGDRVRDTQYF. The CDR3 coding sequence is TGTGCCTGGAATGGGGACAGGGTCAGGGATACGCAGTATTTT. The chain employs TRBV30 and TRBJ2-3; 9 bases line up with TRBD1. The CDR3 spans 14 residues. V lost 4 bases and J lost 6; bases outside the gene matches: 8. The germline V gene has CDR1 GTSNPN and CDR2 SVGIG (reference sequence).

The V call is TRBV5-1, the J call TRBJ1-1; 9 bases agree with TRBD1. This CDR3 spans 16 amino acids. Germline V gene data show CDR1 as SGHRS and CDR2 as YFSETQ. Trimming took 5 bases from V and 0 from J; bases not matched to a gene: 8. Here the CDR3 reads CASRAGTGPLNTEAFF. CDR3 nucleotides: TGCGCCAGCAGGGCCGGGACAGGGCCGTTGAACACTGAAGCTTTCTTT.

The sample holds a few counts of this clone. The chain employs TRBV7-9 and TRBJ2-7; 9 bases match TRBD1. The J segment lost 6 bases and the V segment lost 5 bases, leaving 8 bases of the junction unmatched. This CDR3 is built from 14 residues. Germline V CDR1 and CDR2: SEHNR, FQNEAQ (reference sequence). The CDR3 is CASSLQGASGEQYF. The CDR3 region has the DNA TGTGCCAGCAGCCTACAGGGGGCCTCGGGCGAGCAGTACTTC.

The chain has TRBV19 and TRBJ1-2, with 10 positions matching TRBD1. Unmatched junction bases numbered 5, after V lost 5 bases and J lost 2 bases. Germline lookup yields CDR1 LNHDA and CDR2 SQIVND (reference sequence). CDR3 length: 15 residues. The CDR3 is CASSSRQGANYGYTF. CDR3 coding DNA: TGTGCCAGTAGTTCCCGACAGGGGGCGAACTATGGCTACACCTTC.

V gene TRBV7-2 combines with J gene TRBJ2-5; D gene ambiguous. V lost 7 bases and J lost 3, with 12 bases in between. This CDR3 comprises 13 residues. Germline V gene data show CDR1 as SGHTA and CDR2 as FQGNSA. CDR3 amino acids: CASTLGIKETQYF. CDR3 DNA: TGTGCCAGCACCCTGGGTATTAAAGAGACCCAGTACTTC.

In the case of this clone: The identical CDR3 is also encoded by other nucleotide sequences in the sample. The rearrangement joins TRBV7-8 to TRBJ1-4; 9 bases match TRBD1. CDR3 length: 15 residues. With V trimmed by 1 base and J by 4 bases, 1 base remained unmatched. CDR1 and CDR2 from the germline V gene are SGHVS and FQNEAQ. CDR3 DNA sequence: TGTGCCAGCAGCTTAGGGGACAGGGATAATGAAAAACTGTTTTTT. Its protein is CASSLGDRDNEKLFF.

As regards this clone: Compared with germline, one end of the junction differs, possibly owing to a read error. J is TRBJ2-7 and V is TRBV7-7, with D possibly being TRBD1 (6 bases). The CDR3 has 17 amino acids. Germline-derived CDR1 and CDR2 are SSHAT and FNYEAQ (reference sequence). CDR3 amino acids: CASTVYPQGLSSYEQYF. The CDR3 nucleotides read TGTGCTAGCACAGTCTACCCCCAGGGGTTAAGCTCCTACGAGCAGTACTTC.